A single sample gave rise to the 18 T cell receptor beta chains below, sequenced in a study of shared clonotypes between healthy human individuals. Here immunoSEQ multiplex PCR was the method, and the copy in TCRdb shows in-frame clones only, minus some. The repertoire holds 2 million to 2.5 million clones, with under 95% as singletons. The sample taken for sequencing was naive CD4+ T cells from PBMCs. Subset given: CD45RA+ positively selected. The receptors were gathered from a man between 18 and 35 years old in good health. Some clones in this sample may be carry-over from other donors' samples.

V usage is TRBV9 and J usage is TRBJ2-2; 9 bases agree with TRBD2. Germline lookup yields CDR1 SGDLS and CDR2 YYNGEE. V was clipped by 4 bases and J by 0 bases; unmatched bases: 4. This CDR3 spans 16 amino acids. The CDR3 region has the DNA TGTGCCAGCAGCCCTAGCGGGAACGCGAACACCGGGGAGCTGTTTTTT. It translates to CASSPSGNANTGELFF.

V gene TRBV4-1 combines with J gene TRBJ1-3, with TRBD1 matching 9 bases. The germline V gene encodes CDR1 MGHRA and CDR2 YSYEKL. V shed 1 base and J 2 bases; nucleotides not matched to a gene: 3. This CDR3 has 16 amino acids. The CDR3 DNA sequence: TGCGCCAGCAGCCAAGGGCGGGACAGGGCTGGAAACACCATATATTTT. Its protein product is CASSQGRDRAGNTIYF.

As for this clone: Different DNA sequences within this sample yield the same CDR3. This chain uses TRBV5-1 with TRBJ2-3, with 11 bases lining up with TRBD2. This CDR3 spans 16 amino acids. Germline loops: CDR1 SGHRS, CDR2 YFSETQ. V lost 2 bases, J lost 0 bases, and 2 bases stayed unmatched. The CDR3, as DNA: TGCGCCAGCAGCTTTGGGACTAGCGGTAGCACAGATACGCAGTATTTT. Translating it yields CASSFGTSGSTDTQYF.

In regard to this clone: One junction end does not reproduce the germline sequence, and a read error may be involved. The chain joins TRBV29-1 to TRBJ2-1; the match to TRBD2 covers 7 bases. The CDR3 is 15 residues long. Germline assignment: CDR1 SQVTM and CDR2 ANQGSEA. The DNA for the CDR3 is TGCAGCGCTGAACCCCGGGACTACGCCTACAATGAGCAGTTCTTC. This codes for CSAEPRDYAYNEQFF.

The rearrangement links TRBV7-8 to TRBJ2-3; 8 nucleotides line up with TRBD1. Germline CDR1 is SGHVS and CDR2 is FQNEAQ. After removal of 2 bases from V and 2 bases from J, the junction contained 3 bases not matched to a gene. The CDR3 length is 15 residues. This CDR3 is CASSLSGQATDTQYF. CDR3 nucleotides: TGTGCCAGCAGCTTATCGGGACAGGCCACAGATACGCAGTATTTT.

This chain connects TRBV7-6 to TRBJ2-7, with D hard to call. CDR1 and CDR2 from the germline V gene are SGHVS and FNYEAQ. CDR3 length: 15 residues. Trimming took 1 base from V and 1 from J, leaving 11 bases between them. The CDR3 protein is CASSLGQPLSYEQYF. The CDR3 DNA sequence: TGTGCCAGCAGCTTAGGACAACCCCTATCCTACGAGCAGTACTTC.

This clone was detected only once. The CDR3 sequence: CASRPKNRVTGELFF. The CDR3 coding sequence is TGTGCCAGCAGACCCAAAAACAGGGTCACCGGGGAGCTGTTTTTT. The chain has TRBV28 and TRBJ2-2; TRBD1 might be the D (6 bases). Trimming removed 6 bases from V and 4 bases from J, with 15 bases in between. The germline CDR1 and CDR2 sequences are MDHEN and SYDVKM. The CDR3 is made up of 15 amino acids.

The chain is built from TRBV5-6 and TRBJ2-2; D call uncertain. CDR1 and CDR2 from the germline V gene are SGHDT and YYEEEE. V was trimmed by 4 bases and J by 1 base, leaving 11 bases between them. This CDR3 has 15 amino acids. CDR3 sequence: CASSPIQMNTGELFF. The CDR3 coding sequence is TGTGCCAGCAGCCCCATTCAGATGAACACCGGGGAGCTGTTTTTT.

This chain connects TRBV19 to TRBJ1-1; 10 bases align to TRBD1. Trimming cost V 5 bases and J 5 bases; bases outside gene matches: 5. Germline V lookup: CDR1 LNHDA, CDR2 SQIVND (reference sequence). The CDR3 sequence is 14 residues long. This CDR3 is CASSHLDRGTEAFF. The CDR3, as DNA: TGTGCCAGTAGTCATTTGGACAGGGGGACTGAAGCTTTCTTT.

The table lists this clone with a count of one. Here the CDR3 reads CASSQLGTGRGKLFF. The CDR3 bases are TGCGCCAGCAGCCAACTCGGGACAGGGAGAGGAAAACTGTTTTTT. J is TRBJ1-4 and V is TRBV4-3, with 9 bases that match TRBD1. This CDR3 is built from 15 residues. The germline V gene encodes CDR1 LGHNA and CDR2 YSLEER. V was clipped by 2 bases and J by 10 bases; unmatched bases: 8.

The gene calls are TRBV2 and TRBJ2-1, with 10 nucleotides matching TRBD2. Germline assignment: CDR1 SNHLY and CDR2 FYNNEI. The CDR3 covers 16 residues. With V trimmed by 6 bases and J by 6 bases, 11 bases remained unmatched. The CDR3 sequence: CASSRDTSGTSNEQFF. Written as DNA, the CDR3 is TGTGCCAGCAGCCGAGATACTAGCGGGACGAGCAATGAGCAGTTCTTC.

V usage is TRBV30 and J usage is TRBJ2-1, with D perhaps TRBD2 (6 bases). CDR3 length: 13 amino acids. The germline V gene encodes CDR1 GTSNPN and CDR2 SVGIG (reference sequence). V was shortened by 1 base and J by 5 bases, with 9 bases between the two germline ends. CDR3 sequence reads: CAWSGGANNEQFF. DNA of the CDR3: TGTGCCTGGAGTGGCGGGGCGAACAATGAGCAGTTCTTC.

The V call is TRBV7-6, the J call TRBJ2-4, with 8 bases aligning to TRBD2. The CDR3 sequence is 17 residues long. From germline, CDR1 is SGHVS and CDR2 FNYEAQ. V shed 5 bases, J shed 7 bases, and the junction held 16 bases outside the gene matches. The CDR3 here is CASSRGPGTRSNNIQYF. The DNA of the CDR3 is TGTGCCAGCAGCCGCGGGCCCGGGACTAGGTCAAATAACATTCAGTACTTC.

The DNA of the CDR3 is TGTGCCAGCAGCCGGACGGGACAGGATGGTTCACCCCTCCACTTT. Amino acid sequence: CASSRTGQDGSPLHF. The chain uses TRBV7-3 and TRBJ1-6, with TRBD1 matching over 8 bases. The CDR3 runs to 15 residues. Germline CDR1 reads SGHTA; CDR2 reads FQGTGA. Losses at the gene ends were 5 bases for V and 9 bases for J; bases not matched to a gene: 9.

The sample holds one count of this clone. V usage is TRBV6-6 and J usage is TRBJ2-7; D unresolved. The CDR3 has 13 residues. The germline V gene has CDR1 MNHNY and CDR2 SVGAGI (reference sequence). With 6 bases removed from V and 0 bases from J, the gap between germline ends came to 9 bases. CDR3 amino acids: CASSHPTSYEQYF. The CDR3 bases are TGTGCCAGCAGCCACCCGACCTCCTACGAGCAGTACTTC.

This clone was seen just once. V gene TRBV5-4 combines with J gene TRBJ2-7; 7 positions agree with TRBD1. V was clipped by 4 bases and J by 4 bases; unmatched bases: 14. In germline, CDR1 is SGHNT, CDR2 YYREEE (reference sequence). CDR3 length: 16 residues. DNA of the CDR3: TGTGCCAGCAGCGCCTGGGGGAGAGGGGGCGGGTACGAGCAGTACTTC. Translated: CASSAWGRGGGYEQYF.

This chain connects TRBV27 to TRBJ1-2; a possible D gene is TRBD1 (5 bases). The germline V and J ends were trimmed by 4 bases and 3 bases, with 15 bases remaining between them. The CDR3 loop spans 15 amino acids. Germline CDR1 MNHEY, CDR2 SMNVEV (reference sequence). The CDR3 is CASSSQGAADYGYTF. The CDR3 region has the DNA TGTGCCAGCAGTTCTCAGGGAGCTGCGGACTATGGCTACACCTTC.

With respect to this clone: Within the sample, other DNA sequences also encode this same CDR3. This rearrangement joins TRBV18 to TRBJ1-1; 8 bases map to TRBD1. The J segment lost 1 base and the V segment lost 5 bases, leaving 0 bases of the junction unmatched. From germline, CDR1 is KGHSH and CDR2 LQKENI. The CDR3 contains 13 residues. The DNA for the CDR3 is TGTGCCAGCTCAGGACAGGGGAACACTGAAGCTTTCTTT. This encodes CASSGQGNTEAFF.